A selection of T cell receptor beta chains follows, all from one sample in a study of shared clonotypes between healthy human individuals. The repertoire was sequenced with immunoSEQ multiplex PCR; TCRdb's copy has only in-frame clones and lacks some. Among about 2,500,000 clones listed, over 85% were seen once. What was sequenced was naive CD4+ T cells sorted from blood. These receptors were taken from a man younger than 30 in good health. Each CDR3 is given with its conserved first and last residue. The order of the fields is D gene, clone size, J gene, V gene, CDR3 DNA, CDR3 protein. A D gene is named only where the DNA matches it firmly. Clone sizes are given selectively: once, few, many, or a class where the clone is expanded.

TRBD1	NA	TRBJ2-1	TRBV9	TGTGCCAGCAGCAGATCGGGACAGGGGCGGGATGAGCAGTTCTTC	CASSRSGQGRDEQFF
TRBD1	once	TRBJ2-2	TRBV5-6	TGTGCCAGCAGTGACGACAGGGGGGCCGGGGAGCTGTTTTTT	CASSDDRGAGELFF
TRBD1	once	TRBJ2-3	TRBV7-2	TGTGCCAGCAGGAGACAGGGAAGCACAGATACGCAGTATTTT	CASRRQGSTDTQYF
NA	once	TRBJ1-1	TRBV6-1	TGTGCCAGCAGTAAGGACAGAATGAACACTGAAGCTTTCTTT	CASSKDRMNTEAFF
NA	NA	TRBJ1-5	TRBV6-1	TGTGCCAGCAGTGAAGGCCCCGAGCAGCCCCAGCATTTT	CASSEGPEQPQHF
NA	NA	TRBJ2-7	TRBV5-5	TGTGCCAGCAGCTCGGAGTTGGTGGACGAGCAGTACTTC	CASSSELVDEQYF
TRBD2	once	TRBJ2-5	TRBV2	TGTGCCAGTCGAGCGGGGCAAGAGACCCAGTACTTC	CASRAGQETQYF
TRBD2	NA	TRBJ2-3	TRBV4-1	TGCGCCAGCAGCCGATCGACTAGCGGGAGTTCGACAGATACGCAGTATTTT	CASSRSTSGSSTDTQYF
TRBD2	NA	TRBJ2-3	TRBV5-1	TGCGCCAGCTCCCTTAGCGGGGGGCCTGATACGCAGTATTTT	CASSLSGGPDTQYF
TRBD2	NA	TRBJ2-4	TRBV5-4	TGTGCCAGCAGCCCAAGACTAGCGGCCGTCAAAAACATTCAGTACTTC	CASSPRLAAVKNIQYF
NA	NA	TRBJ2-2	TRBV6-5	TGTGCCAGCACGGGGCGATTTCGAACCGGGGAGCTGTTTTTT	CASTGRFRTGELFF
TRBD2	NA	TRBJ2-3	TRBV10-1	TGCGCCAGCAGTGAGAGTATCGGACTAGCGGGCCTCACAGATACGCAGTATTTT	CASSESIGLAGLTDTQYF
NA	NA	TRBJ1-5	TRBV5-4	TGTGCCAGCAGCCATGGGACGGAGACTAATCAGCCCCAGCATTTT	CASSHGTETNQPQHF
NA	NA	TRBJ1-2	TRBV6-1	TGTGCCAGCACTGAAGGGCCAGCTTATGGCTACACCTTC	CASTEGPAYGYTF
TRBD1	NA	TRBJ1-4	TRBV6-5	TGTGCCAGCAGTTACTCCTACAGGGGCTTAAATGAAAAACTGTTTTTT	CASSYSYRGLNEKLFF
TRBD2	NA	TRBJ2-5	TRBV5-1	TGCGCCAGCAGCACCGGGGGGAACCAAGAGACCCAGTACTTC	CASSTGGNQETQYF
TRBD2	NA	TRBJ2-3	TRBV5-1	TGCGCCAGCGCTACCGGGACTAGCGGGGCCTTATACACAGATACGCAGTATTTT	CASATGTSGALYTDTQYF
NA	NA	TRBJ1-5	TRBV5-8	TGTGCCAGCAGCGGGGGATATCAGCCCCAGCATTTT	CASSGGYQPQHF
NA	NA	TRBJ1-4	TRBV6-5	TGTGCCAGCAGACCTGAAACAGGGACTAATGAAAAACTGTTTTTT	CASRPETGTNEKLFF
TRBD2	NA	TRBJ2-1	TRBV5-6	TGTGCCAGCAGTTCCCTAGCGGGGGTTCCCTACAATGAGCAGTTCTTC	CASSSLAGVPYNEQFF
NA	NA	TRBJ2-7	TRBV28	TGTGCCAGCAGCTCCGAATACTACGAGCAGTACTTC	CASSSEYYEQYF
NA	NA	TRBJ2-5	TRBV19	TGTGCCAGTAGTATTAAGAATCCGGAGACCCAGTACTTC	CASSIKNPETQYF
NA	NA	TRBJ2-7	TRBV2	TGTGCCAGCAGACAGGCCTACGAGCAGTACTTC	CASRQAYEQYF
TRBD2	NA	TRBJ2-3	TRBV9	TGTGCCAGCAGCAAGGGGACTAGCGGGGATACGCAGTATTTT	CASSKGTSGDTQYF
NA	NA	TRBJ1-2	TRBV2	TGTGCCAGCAGCTTCCCGGGACTGTTCGAGGGGGGCTACACCTTC	CASSFPGLFEGGYTF
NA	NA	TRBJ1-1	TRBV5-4	TGTGCCAGCAGCTACCTAGGACGGGTGAACACTGAAGCTTTCTTT	CASSYLGRVNTEAFF
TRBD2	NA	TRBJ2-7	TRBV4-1	TGCGCCAGCAGCCATGCTAGCGGGAGCTACGAGCAGTACTTC	CASSHASGSYEQYF
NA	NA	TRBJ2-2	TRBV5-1	TGCGCCAGCAGCTTCCAGATGACCGGGGAGCTGTTTTTT	CASSFQMTGELFF
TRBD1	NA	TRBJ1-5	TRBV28	TGTGCCAGCAGGCCTTCAATCCCGGGACAGGGGGGTCATCAGCCCCAGCATTTT	CASRPSIPGQGGHQPQHF
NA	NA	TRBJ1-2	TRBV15	TGTGCCACCAGCAGACAGGGCGGAGGTATTTATGGCTACACCTTC	CATSRQGGGIYGYTF
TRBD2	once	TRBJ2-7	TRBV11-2	TGTGCCAGCAGCCCCCCCGGGACTAACCCCGAGCAGTACTTC	CASSPPGTNPEQYF
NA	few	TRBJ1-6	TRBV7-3	TGTGCCAGCAGCCCATCGGGACATTTGAATTCACCCCTCCACTTT	CASSPSGHLNSPLHF
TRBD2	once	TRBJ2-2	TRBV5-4	TGTGCCAGCAGCTTGGGAAAGCGGGGGGGACTGGAGCTGTTTTTT	CASSLGKRGGLELFF
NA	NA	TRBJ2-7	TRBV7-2	TGTGCCAGCAGCCCGGAGGCCTACGAGCAGTACTTC	CASSPEAYEQYF
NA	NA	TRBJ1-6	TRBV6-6	TGTGCCAGCAGCCAGGGAGGTAATTCACCCCTCCACTTT	CASSQGGNSPLHF
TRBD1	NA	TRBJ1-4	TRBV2	TGTGCCAGCAGTGAAGCCGAACGAGACAGGGTACGTGGTGAAAAACTGTTTTTT	CASSEAERDRVRGEKLFF
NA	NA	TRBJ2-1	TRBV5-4	TGTGCCAGCAGCTTGGAGTCCCGGATCTCCTACAATGAGCAGTTCTTC	CASSLESRISYNEQFF
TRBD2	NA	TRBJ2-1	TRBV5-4	TGTGCCAGCAGCCTAGAGACTAGCGGGAGGGCCGAGCAGTTCTTC	CASSLETSGRAEQFF
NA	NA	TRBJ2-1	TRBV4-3	TGCGCCAGCAGCCAACAAGGAAGGGGTGAGAGCTCCTACAATGAGCAGTTCTTC	CASSQQGRGESSYNEQFF
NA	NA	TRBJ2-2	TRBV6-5	TGTGCCAGCAGAGAATGGGATGGGGCCGGGGAGCTGTTTTTT	CASREWDGAGELFF
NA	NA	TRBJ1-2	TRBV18	TGTGCCAGCTCACCCCGGGGCACGCCCGGGGATGGCTACACCTTC	CASSPRGTPGDGYTF
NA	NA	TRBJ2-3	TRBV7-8	TGTGCCAGCAGCTCGAACACAGATACGCAGTATTTT	CASSSNTDTQYF
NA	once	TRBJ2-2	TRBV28	TGTGCCAGCAGTTTCCTCGCCGGGGAGCTGTTTTTT	CASSFLAGELFF
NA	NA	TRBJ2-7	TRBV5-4	TGTGCCAGCAGTGGAGGGCTTGCACAATACGAGCAGTACTTC	CASSGGLAQYEQYF
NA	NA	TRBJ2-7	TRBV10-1	TGCGCCAGCAGTGAGTCGACTAAGGGGCGCGAGCAGTACTTC	CASSESTKGREQYF
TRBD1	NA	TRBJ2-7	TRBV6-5	TGTGCCAGCAGGGACAGGTACTACTCCTACGAGCAGTACTTC	CASRDRYYSYEQYF
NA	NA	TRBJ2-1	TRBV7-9	TGTGCCAGCAGCTTAGTTGGCACAAGGGATGAGCAGTTCTTC	CASSLVGTRDEQFF
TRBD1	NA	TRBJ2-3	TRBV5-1	TGCGCCAGCAGCTTGAGGCCGACAGGGGCGAGCACAGATACGCAGTATTTT	CASSLRPTGASTDTQYF
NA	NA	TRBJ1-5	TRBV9	TGTGCCAGCAATATAGATGGCAATCAGCCCCAGCATTTT	CASNIDGNQPQHF
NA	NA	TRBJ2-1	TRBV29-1	TGCAGCTCCCGCAGGGCTGGGGGGAATGAGCAGTTCTTC	CSSRRAGGNEQFF
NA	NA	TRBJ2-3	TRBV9	TGTGCCAGCAGCGTAGATGGAATTATCACAGATACGCAGTATTTT	CASSVDGIITDTQYF
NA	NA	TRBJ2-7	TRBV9	TGTGCCAGCAGCCCCCGGCCCAACGAGCAGTACTTC	CASSPRPNEQYF
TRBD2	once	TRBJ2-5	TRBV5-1	TGCGCCAGCAGCTTGAGTTTCCTGGGTTTCCTAGCGGATCAAGAGACCCAGTACTTC	CASSLSFLGFLADQETQYF